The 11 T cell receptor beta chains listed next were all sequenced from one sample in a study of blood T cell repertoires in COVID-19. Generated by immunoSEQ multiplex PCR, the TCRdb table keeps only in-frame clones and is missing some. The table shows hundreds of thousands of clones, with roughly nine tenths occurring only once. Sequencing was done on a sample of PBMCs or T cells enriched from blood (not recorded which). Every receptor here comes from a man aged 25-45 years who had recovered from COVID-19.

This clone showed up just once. The CDR3 here is CASSLGGRVNTGELFF. CDR3 in DNA: TGTGCCAGCAGCTTGGGCGGGAGGGTGAACACCGGGGAGCTGTTTTTT. This chain links TRBV5-4 with TRBJ2-2; 9 positions agree with TRBD2. CDR3 length: 16 residues. Germline CDR1 SGHNT, CDR2 YYREEE (reference sequence). The V segment lost 0 bases and the J segment 1 base; nucleotides outside the gene matches: 1. The full variable domain, rest sourced from reference TRBV5-4 and TRBJ2-2, is ETGVTQSPTHLIKTRGQQVTLRCSSQSGHNTVSWYQQALGQGPQFIFQYYREEENGRGNFPPRFSGLQFPNYSSELNVNALELDDSALYLCASSLGGRVNTGELFFGEGSRLTVL.

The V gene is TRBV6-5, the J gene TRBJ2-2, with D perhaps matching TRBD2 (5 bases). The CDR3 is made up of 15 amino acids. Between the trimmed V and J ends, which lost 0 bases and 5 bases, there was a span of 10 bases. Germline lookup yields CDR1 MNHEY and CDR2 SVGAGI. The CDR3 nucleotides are TGTGCCAGCAGTTACTCGGTTCGCGGGACCGGGGAGCTGTTTTTT. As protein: CASSYSVRGTGELFF.

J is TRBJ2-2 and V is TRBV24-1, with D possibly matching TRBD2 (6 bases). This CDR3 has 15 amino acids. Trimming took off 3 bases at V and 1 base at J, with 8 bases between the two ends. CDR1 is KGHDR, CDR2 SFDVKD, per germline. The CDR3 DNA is TGTGCCACCAGTGATCGGAGGGAGAACACCGGGGAGCTGTTTTTT. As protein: CATSDRRENTGELFF.

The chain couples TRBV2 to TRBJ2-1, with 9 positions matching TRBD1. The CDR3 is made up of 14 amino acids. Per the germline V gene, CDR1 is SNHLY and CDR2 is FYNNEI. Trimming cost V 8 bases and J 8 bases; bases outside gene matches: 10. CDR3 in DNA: TGTGCCAGCGAGGAACAGGGGGCTTGGGATGAGCAGTTCTTC. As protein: CASEEQGAWDEQFF.

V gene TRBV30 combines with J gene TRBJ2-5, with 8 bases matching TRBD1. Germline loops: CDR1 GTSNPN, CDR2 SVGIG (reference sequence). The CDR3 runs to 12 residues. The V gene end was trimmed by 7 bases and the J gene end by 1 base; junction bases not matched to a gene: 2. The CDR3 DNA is TGTGCCTCCGGACAGGGCCAAGAGACCCAGTACTTC. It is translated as CASGQGQETQYF. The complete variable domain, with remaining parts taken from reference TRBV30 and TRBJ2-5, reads SQTIHQWPATLVQPVGSPLSLECTVEGTSNPNLYWYRQAAGRGLQLLFYSVGIGQISSEVPQNLSASRPQDRQFILSSKKLLLSDSGFYLCASGQGQETQYFGPGTRLLVL.

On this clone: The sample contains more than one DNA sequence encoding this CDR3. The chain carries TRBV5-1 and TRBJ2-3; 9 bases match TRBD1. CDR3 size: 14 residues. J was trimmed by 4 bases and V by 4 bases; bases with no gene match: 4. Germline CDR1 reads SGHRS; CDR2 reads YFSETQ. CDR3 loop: CASSTGQGADTQYF. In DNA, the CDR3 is TGCGCCAGCAGCACGGGACAGGGAGCAGATACGCAGTATTTT.

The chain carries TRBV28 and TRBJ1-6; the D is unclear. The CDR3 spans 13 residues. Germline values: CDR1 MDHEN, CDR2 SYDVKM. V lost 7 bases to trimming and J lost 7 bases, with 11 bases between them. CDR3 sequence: CASTPSGNSPLHF. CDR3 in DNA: TGTGCCAGCACCCCCTCCGGGAATTCACCCCTCCACTTT.

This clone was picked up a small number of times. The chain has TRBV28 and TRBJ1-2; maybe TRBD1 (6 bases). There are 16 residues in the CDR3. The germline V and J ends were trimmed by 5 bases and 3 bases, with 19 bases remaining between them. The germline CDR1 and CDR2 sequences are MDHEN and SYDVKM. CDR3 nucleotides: TGTGCCAGCAGTCCAACAGGGTCCCGAGATTACTATGGCTACACCTTC. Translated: CASSPTGSRDYYGYTF.

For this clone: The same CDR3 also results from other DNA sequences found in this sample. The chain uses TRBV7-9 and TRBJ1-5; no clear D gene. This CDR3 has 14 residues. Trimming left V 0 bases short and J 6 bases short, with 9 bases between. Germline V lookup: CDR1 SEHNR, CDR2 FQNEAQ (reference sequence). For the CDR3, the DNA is TGTGCCAGCAGCTTAGCGGGCGGGAGTCAGCCCCAGCATTTT. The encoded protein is CASSLAGGSQPQHF.

The CDR3 protein is CASSLIRGPSSYNSPLHF. CDR3 DNA sequence: TGTGCCAGCAGTTTAATCAGGGGCCCAAGCTCCTATAATTCACCCCTCCACTTT. V usage is TRBV27 and J usage is TRBJ1-6, with D possibly being TRBD1 (6 bases). Trimming pared 2 bases from V and 0 bases from J, leaving 14 bases between. Germline CDR1 and CDR2: MNHEY and SMNVEV (reference sequence). The CDR3 covers 18 residues.

The CDR3 reads CAIVTGTEAFF. CDR3 DNA sequence: TGTGCCATCGTCACAGGCACTGAAGCTTTCTTT. This chain joins TRBV10-3 and TRBJ1-1; TRBD1 might be the D (5 bases). Germline V gives CDR1 ENHRY, CDR2 SYGVKD. The CDR3 consists of 11 residues. V shed 8 bases and J shed 4 bases, with 8 bases lying between them.